Shown below are 22 T cell receptor beta chains from a single sample sequenced in a study of blood T cell repertoires in COVID-19. The method was immunoSEQ multiplex PCR; TCRdb's version includes in-frame clones alone and lacks a portion of them. Here the sample spans about 120,000 clones, 80% to 90% being singletons. Sequencing was carried out using peripheral blood. Source of these receptors: a woman in her fifties or sixties with acute or convalescent COVID-19.

The chain carries TRBV12-3 or TRBV12-4 and TRBJ1-1, with D unresolved. V was trimmed by 1 base and J by 7 bases, leaving 7 bases between them. CDR3 length equals 12 residues. CDR3 sequence (DNA): TGTGCCAGCAGTTTAGGAGAAATTGAAGCTTTCTTT. Its translation: CASSLGEIEAFF.

This chain joins TRBV25-1 and TRBJ1-2; D not resolved. The CDR3 extends over 14 amino acids. CDR1 MGHDK and CDR2 SYGVNS come from the germline V gene. V shed 3 bases and J shed 0 bases, with 8 bases lying between them. CDR3 bases: TGTGCCAGCAGTGAGGGGAGAACTAACTATGGCTACACCTTC. Translating gives CASSEGRTNYGYTF.

For the CDR3, the DNA is TGTGCCACCAGCAGAGATCGTCTAACCTACGAGCAGTACTTC. This translates into CATSRDRLTYEQYF. V is TRBV15 and J is TRBJ2-7; D remains ambiguous. Trimming left V 0 bases short and J 2 bases short, with 8 bases between. CDR1 and CDR2 (germline): LNHNV, YYDKDF (reference sequence). The length of the CDR3 is 14 residues.

J is TRBJ1-1 and V is TRBV3-1 (or the pseudogene TRBV3-2); the match to TRBD1 covers 7 bases. Germline CDR1 is LGHDT and CDR2 is YNNKEL (reference sequence). The CDR3 covers 14 residues. J gave up 6 bases and V 11 bases, and 15 bases lay outside the gene matches. The CDR3 protein is CACLRQGVDAEAFF. DNA of the CDR3: TGTGCCTGCTTGAGACAGGGTGTGGATGCTGAAGCTTTCTTT.

This clone was detected only once. This chain uses TRBV24-1 with TRBJ1-1; TRBD1 might be the D (5 bases). V was shortened by 7 bases and J by 2 bases, with 13 bases between the two germline ends. The germline V gene encodes CDR1 KGHDR and CDR2 SFDVKD. CDR3 length: 14 residues. The CDR3 nucleotides read TGTGCCACCAGGGGGGGGATGGGTAACACTGAAGCTTTCTTT. It codes for CATRGGMGNTEAFF.

The rearrangement joins TRBV18 to TRBJ1-1, with TRBD1 identical over 7 bases. The CDR3 contains 15 residues. The germline CDR1 and CDR2 sequences are KGHSH and LQKENI. Trimming removed 2 bases from V and 1 base from J; junction bases left unmatched: 4. The CDR3 region has the DNA TGTGCCAGCTCACCAACAGGGGTGGGGAACACTGAAGCTTTCTTT. Translated: CASSPTGVGNTEAFF.

The rearrangement links TRBV20-1 to TRBJ1-4; 7 bases align to TRBD1. V dropped 6 bases and J dropped 13; count of bases not matched to a gene: 8. The CDR3 covers 11 residues. In germline, CDR1 is DFQATT, CDR2 SNEGSKA (reference sequence). CDR3 residues: CSAYDRESLFF. CDR3 in DNA: TGCAGTGCCTATGACAGGGAATCACTGTTTTTT.

This rearrangement joins TRBV5-1 to TRBJ2-5, with 7 nucleotides matching TRBD2. The germline V gene has CDR1 SGHRS and CDR2 YFSETQ. The ends lost 4 bases at V and 1 base at J; junction bases unmatched: 4. CDR3 length: 14 residues. The CDR3 spells CASSPRGFQETQYF. CDR3 DNA sequence: TGCGCCAGCAGCCCGCGGGGGTTCCAAGAGACCCAGTACTTC.

J is TRBJ1-2 and V is TRBV4-1; TRBD1 is a possible D gene (5 bases). V shed 1 base and J shed 5 bases, with 17 bases lying between them. Germline values: CDR1 MGHRA, CDR2 YSYEKL. There are 16 residues in the CDR3. The CDR3, as DNA: TGCGCCAGCAGCCAAGCTTTCGGGGGGGTAGTATATGGCTACACCTTC. Translated, it gives CASSQAFGGVVYGYTF.

The genes are TRBV29-1 and TRBJ1-1; D is possibly TRBD1 (5 bases). Trimming removed 1 base at V and 6 bases at J, with 6 bases between. Germline-derived CDR1 and CDR2 are SQVTM and ANQGSEA. The CDR3 runs to 11 residues. CDR3 region: CSVEGGAEAFF. The CDR3 DNA follows: TGCAGCGTTGAAGGGGGGGCTGAAGCTTTCTTT. Complete variable domain (other parts from reference TRBV29-1 and TRBJ1-1): SAVISQKPSRDICQRGTSLTIQCQVDSQVTMMFWYRQQPGQSLTLIATANQGSEATYESGFVIDKFPISRPNLTFSTLTVSNMSPEDSSIYLCSVEGGAEAFFGQGTRLTVV.

This chain joins TRBV6-6 and TRBJ1-3, with D hard to call. The germline CDR1 and CDR2 sequences are MNHNY and SVGAGI (reference sequence). This CDR3 is built from 14 residues. V lost 0 bases, J lost 3 bases, and 6 bases lay in between. CDR3 sequence: CASSYSSLGNTIYF. CDR3 nucleotide sequence: TGTGCCAGCAGTTACTCTTCACTTGGAAACACCATATATTTT.

The chain carries TRBV28 and TRBJ1-5; 8 bases map to TRBD1. The germline CDR1 and CDR2 sequences are MDHEN and SYDVKM. Unmatched junction bases numbered 3, after V lost 6 bases and J lost 2 bases. There are 14 residues in the CDR3. The CDR3 nucleotides are TGTGCCAGCAGAAAGACAGGGGGCAATCAGCCCCAGCATTTT. It codes for CASRKTGGNQPQHF.

The V call is TRBV4-1, the J call TRBJ1-1; TRBD1 matches at 7 bases. Trimming removed 5 bases from V and 2 bases from J; junction bases left unmatched: 5. The CDR3 contains 14 residues. Germline V gene sequence: CDR1 MGHRA, CDR2 YSYEKL. This CDR3 reads CASSSYRGNTEAFF. CDR3 sequence (DNA): TGCGCCAGCAGCTCCTACAGGGGAAACACTGAAGCTTTCTTT.

V and J are TRBV3-1 (or the pseudogene TRBV3-2) and TRBJ1-4; no definite D call. V lost 2 bases and J lost 6, with 13 bases in between. CDR1 LGHDT and CDR2 YNNKEL come from the germline V gene (reference sequence). The CDR3 length is 15 residues. CDR3 sequence reads: CASSQRGLGDEKLFF. The CDR3 coding sequence is TGTGCCAGCAGCCAACGCGGGCTAGGAGATGAAAAACTGTTTTTT.

Written as DNA, the CDR3 is TGTGCCAGCACTAGCACAGATACGCAGTATTTT. Translated, it gives CASTSTDTQYF. The V and J genes are TRBV5-6 and TRBJ2-3; D remains unclear. V was clipped by 6 bases and J by 0 bases, with 2 bases between them. This CDR3 is built from 11 residues. The germline V gene encodes CDR1 SGHDT and CDR2 YYEEEE.

The chain's CDR3 is CASSADLNTEAFF. The CDR3, as DNA: TGCGCCAGCAGCGCGGACTTGAACACTGAAGCTTTCTTT. The chain combines TRBV4-1 with TRBJ1-1; no firm D call. This CDR3 has 13 amino acids. Germline values: CDR1 MGHRA, CDR2 YSYEKL. Trimming removed 5 bases from V and 0 bases from J, with 7 bases in between.

This clone occurred once. This rearrangement joins TRBV28 to TRBJ1-2; D may be TRBD1 (5 bases). Trimming left V 7 bases short and J 2 bases short, with 35 bases between. The length of the CDR3 is 21 residues. Per germline, CDR1 MDHEN and CDR2 SYDVKM. The CDR3 DNA sequence: TGTGCCAGCAATCCGAGTTTGTTCTCCCGGGAGCCGAAGGGGACCAACTATGGCTACACCTTC. Its translation is CASNPSLFSREPKGTNYGYTF.

V gene TRBV10-3 combines with J gene TRBJ2-7, with TRBD1 identical over 7 bases. This CDR3 region has 12 residues. Germline V gene lookup returns CDR1 ENHRY and CDR2 SYGVKD. The J segment lost 2 bases and the V segment lost 10 bases, leaving 5 bases of the junction unmatched. The CDR3 reads CATAGTAYEQYF. Here the CDR3 DNA reads TGTGCCACCGCCGGGACAGCCTACGAGCAGTACTTC.

The V gene is TRBV14, the J gene TRBJ1-2, with D perhaps matching TRBD1 (5 bases). The germline V and J ends were trimmed by 3 bases and 3 bases, with 17 bases remaining between them. The V gene's germline CDR1 is SGHDN and CDR2 FVKESK. This CDR3 has 16 residues. The CDR3 DNA reads as TGTGCCAGCAGCCATGTAGCCCTCGGACACGACTATGGCTACACCTTC. Translated: CASSHVALGHDYGYTF.

This clone showed up just once. CDR3 amino acids: CASSRDSSPQHF. In DNA, the CDR3 is TGTGCCAGCAGCCGGGACAGCTCACCCCAGCATTTT. The rearrangement joins TRBV7-2 to TRBJ1-5; 7 bases are a match to TRBD1. Germline trimming cut 5 bases from V and 10 bases from J; bases unmatched to any gene: 5. The CDR3 has 12 residues. CDR1 and CDR2 (germline): SGHTA, FQGNSA. The variable domain in full, with the rest retrieved from reference TRBV7-2 and TRBJ1-5, is GAGVSQSPSNKVTEKGKDVELRCDPISGHTALYWYRQSLGQGLEFLIYFQGNSAPDKSGLPSDRFSAERTGGSVSTLTIQRTQQEDSAVYLCASSRDSSPQHFGDGTRLSIL.

This sequence joins TRBV25-1 and TRBJ1-1; D not resolved. CDR3 length: 14 amino acids. Germline CDR1 and CDR2: MGHDK and SYGVNS. Trimming removed 8 bases from V and 4 bases from J, with 17 bases in between. CDR3 residues: CASSPEGWSTEAFF. The DNA of the CDR3 is TGTGCCAGCTCACCGGAGGGCTGGAGCACTGAAGCTTTCTTT.

V usage is TRBV24-1 and J usage is TRBJ2-3; D is perhaps TRBD1 (6 bases). The CDR3 is 15 residues long. The ends were cut back, 6 bases at V and 2 bases at J, with 14 bases in the middle. CDR1 and CDR2 (germline): KGHDR, SFDVKD. CDR3 in amino acids: CATSTGRQHTDTQYF. The CDR3 region has the DNA TGTGCCACCAGTACAGGGAGACAGCACACAGATACGCAGTATTTT.